The source of this T cell receptor beta chain is a study of cytomegalovirus exposure and HLA in healthy donors. Study overall: An earlier analysis found fewer than 140 million unique TCR beta sequences from about 190 million T cells.

The PCR was carried out with 60 Vbeta primers and 13 Jbeta primers. TCRdb keeps only in-frame clones here, not all; method: immunoSEQ multiplex PCR. In the table there are about 160,000 clones, approximately 70% of which are singletons. From germline, CDR1 is LNHDA and CDR2 SQIVND (reference sequence). The CDR3 is made up of 16 amino acids. With V trimmed by 2 bases and J by 6 bases, 5 bases remained unmatched. The origin of this receptor is a man aged 40-49 years in good health and CMV-seropositive. The chain links TRBV19 to TRBJ2-2, with 11 bases lining up with TRBD1. Sample: PBMCs. The CDR3 protein is CASSIRTGGLAGELFF. The CDR3 coding sequence is TGTGCCAGTAGTATACGGACAGGGGGCTTGGCCGGGGAGCTGTTTTTT.